One and the same sample provided the 15 T cell receptor beta chains below, sequenced in a study of T-cell reconstitution after alpha-beta-depleted transplantation in children. This sample's TCRbeta library carried unique molecular identifier barcodes. Each CDR3 protein is one row after TCRdb ran MiXCR on the PCR reads. Of about 230,000 distinct CDR3 sequences listed, 9.7% were seen once; the top ten hold roughly 5.1%. The source material was PBMCs from the stem cell graft donor, sampled from the stem cell graft. The source is a human donor who donated a stem cell graft to a child with SCID.

Ten or more counts support this clonotype. This chain connects TRBV3-1 to TRBJ2-1; D is uncertain. Germline assignment: CDR1 LGHDT and CDR2 YNNKEL (reference sequence). This CDR3 comprises 17 residues. V was trimmed by 1 base and J by 4 bases, leaving 17 bases between them. The CDR3 DNA reads as TGTGCCAGCAGCCAAGCAAAGAGCCCAAAATATTACAATGAGCAGTTCTTC. Translation gives CASSQAKSPKYYNEQFF.

This clonotype was counted many times. This chain joins TRBV7-8 and TRBJ2-5; D is uncertain. The V and J ends lost 1 base and 1 base respectively, with 13 bases between them. CDR3 length: 16 amino acids. Germline lookup yields CDR1 SGHVS and CDR2 FQNEAQ. As DNA, the CDR3 is TGTGCCAGCAGCTTAGGTCCTGGGTTAACCCAAGAGACCCAGTACTTC. Translation gives CASSLGPGLTQETQYF.

The sample holds many counts of this clonotype. This chain links TRBV5-1 with TRBJ1-4; weak D call: TRBD1 (5 bases). The germline gives CDR1 SGHRS, CDR2 YFSETQ. The CDR3 is made up of 18 amino acids. V was pared by 0 bases and J by 7 bases, with 22 bases between. CDR3 sequence reads: CASSLGPTTGGNLEKLFF. CDR3 bases: TGCGCCAGCAGCTTGGGCCCGACGACCGGGGGGAACCTTGAAAAACTGTTTTTT.

This clonotype was seen at least ten times. The rearrangement uses TRBV20-1 and TRBJ1-1, with D unclear. V lost 6 bases and J 1 base, leaving 9 bases between the germline ends. The CDR3 is 12 residues long. CDR1 is DFQATT and CDR2 is SNEGSKA in the germline V gene (reference sequence). CDR3 coding DNA: TGCAGTGCGTCTAACGGGAACACTGAAGCTTTCTTT. Residues: CSASNGNTEAFF.

The sample holds many counts of this clonotype. The genes are TRBV9 and TRBJ1-2, with 11 bases matching TRBD1. V was pared by 3 bases and J by 3 bases, with 1 base of the junction left unmatched. The CDR3 has 14 residues. Germline V gene lookup returns CDR1 SGDLS and CDR2 YYNGEE. The CDR3 nucleotides are TGTGCCAGCAGCGCGGGACAGGGGGACTATGGCTACACCTTC. As protein: CASSAGQGDYGYTF.

Ten or more counts support this clonotype. The rearrangement uses TRBV5-1 and TRBJ1-2; no clear D. The germline V gene encodes CDR1 SGHRS and CDR2 YFSETQ. V was shortened by 0 bases and J by 6 bases, with 9 bases between the two germline ends. CDR3 length: 13 amino acids. The CDR3 coding sequence is TGCGCCAGCAGCTTGGGCGGTGCGGATGGCTACACCTTC. This encodes CASSLGGADGYTF.

The chain couples TRBV24-1 to TRBJ1-1; D gene unclear. From germline, CDR1 is KGHDR and CDR2 SFDVKD. The length of the CDR3 is 14 residues. Trimming cost V 1 base and J 1 base, with 6 bases left between them. The CDR3: CATSDLQRNTEAFF. In DNA, the CDR3 is TGTGCCACCAGTGATTTACAGAGGAACACTGAAGCTTTCTTT.

In its sample, this clonotype was seen many times. The genes are TRBV5-1 and TRBJ1-1; the D gene is possibly TRBD1 (6 bases). Germline V gene lookup returns CDR1 SGHRS and CDR2 YFSETQ. Trimming took off 0 bases at V and 8 bases at J, with 11 bases between the two ends. The CDR3 is 13 amino acids. The DNA for the CDR3 is TGCGCCAGCAGCTTGGACAGGGCTTCAGAAGCTTTCTTT. This encodes CASSLDRASEAFF.

This clonotype appeared many times. The chain employs TRBV20-1 and TRBJ1-4; 7 nucleotides line up with TRBD1. The CDR3 extends over 14 amino acids. V lost 2 bases, J lost 5 bases, and 5 bases stayed unmatched. Germline-derived CDR1 and CDR2 are DFQATT and SNEGSKA (reference sequence). The CDR3 nucleotides are TGCAGTGCTAGAACCAGACAGGGAAATGAAAAACTGTTTTTT. Translated: CSARTRQGNEKLFF.

This clonotype was picked up one time. This chain connects TRBV20-1 to TRBJ2-3; D gene ambiguous. The germline CDR1 and CDR2 sequences are DFQATT and SNEGSKA (reference sequence). This CDR3 is built from 11 residues. Trimming cost V 6 bases and J 0 bases, with 4 bases left between them. CDR3 nucleotide sequence: TGCAGTGCACTTAGCACAGATACGCAGTATTTT. This encodes CSALSTDTQYF.

Note on this clonotype: A much more abundant neighbour one base away suggests this may be a read error. The J gene is TRBJ1-2, the V gene TRBV5-1; D unclear. The CDR3 has 12 amino acids. V lost 4 bases and J 12 bases, leaving 16 bases between the germline ends. The V gene's germline CDR1 is SGHRS and CDR2 YFSETQ. The CDR3 loop reads CASSRESPGDTF. CDR3 nucleotides: TGCGCCAGCAGCCGGGAGAGCCCCGGCGACACCTTC.

The sample holds many counts of this clonotype. V usage is TRBV7-9 and J usage is TRBJ1-5; D perhaps matches TRBD1 (5 bases). There are 15 residues in the CDR3. The V end was cut by 1 base, the J end by 2 bases, with 9 bases between. Per germline, CDR1 SEHNR and CDR2 FQNEAQ (reference sequence). CDR3 nucleotides: TGTGCCAGCAGCTTAGACGGGGCAGGCAATCAGCCCCAGCATTTT. Its translation: CASSLDGAGNQPQHF.

This clonotype came up many times. V gene TRBV29-1 combines with J gene TRBJ2-3; D assignment may be TRBD1 or TRBD2 (5 bases each). V was pared by 1 base and J by 6 bases, with 14 bases between. Germline loops: CDR1 SQVTM, CDR2 ANQGSEA. The CDR3 contains 14 residues. For the CDR3, the DNA is TGCAGCGTTGAAGGGGGGAAGGGTGTGGATACGCAGTATTTT. Its translation is CSVEGGKGVDTQYF.

This clonotype showed up many times. The chain employs TRBV12-3 or TRBV12-4 and TRBJ1-6, with a possible D match to TRBD1 (5 bases). The ends were cut back, 5 bases at V and 8 bases at J, with 13 bases in the middle. The CDR3 runs 14 residues. CDR3 residues: CASSRDVQDSPLHF. CDR3 bases: TGTGCCAGCAGTCGGGACGTGCAGGATTCACCCCTCCACTTT.

This clonotype was picked up many times. The chain joins TRBV12-3 or TRBV12-4 to TRBJ2-7; 8 bases match TRBD1. The CDR3 is 15 residues long. Unmatched junction bases numbered 8, after V lost 2 bases and J lost 5 bases. Here the CDR3 reads CASSLWSGGIDEQYF. CDR3 in DNA: TGTGCCAGCAGTTTATGGTCAGGGGGCATCGACGAGCAGTACTTC.